A single T cell receptor beta chain is shown here with its context. Its antigen is unidentified. These data come from a study of CD8 T cells in Susac syndrome. The study's findings and limits: Expansion of Susac CD8+ clones peaked in TEMRA cells and in active patients. The number of Susac-specific public clones found was roughly 15 in total CD8+ repertoires and four to six in CD8+ TEMRA repertoires.

Germline V gene sequence: CDR1 MGHDK, CDR2 SYGVNS. The length of the CDR3 is 13 residues. The V segment lost 7 bases and the J segment 3 bases; nucleotides outside the gene matches: 4. Random hexamers were used to reverse transcribe 0.5 to 1 ug of RNA. Amplification of TCR beta CDR3 spanned 54 Vbeta and 13 Jbeta via immunoSEQ multiplex PCR. TCRdb reanalysed the immunoSEQ multiplex PCR reads using MiXCR and keeps one entry per CDR3 protein. The profile covers under 90,000 distinct CDR3 sequences, with 95% appearing a single time and approximately 0.49% taken by the ten largest. TCR beta sequencing covered blood CD8+ and CD4+ T cells.

The source of this sequence is a human donor with Susac syndrome. What was sequenced was CD8+ T cells from PBMCs. This chain links TRBV25-1 with TRBJ2-7, with 9 bases lining up with TRBD2. Here the CDR3 DNA reads TGTGCCAGCATTAGCGGGAGAGGCTACGAGCAGTACTTC. Amino acids: CASISGRGYEQYF.